One sample yielded the 2 T cell receptor beta chains listed below, sequenced in a study of neoadjuvant anti-PD-1 for oral cavity cancer. The assay was immunoSEQ multiplex PCR, and TCRdb's table has in-frame clones only and misses some. The sample records tens of thousands of clones, roughly 84% being singletons. Specimen: PBMCs, collected before nivolumab (anti-PD-1) treatment. The receptors originated from a person aged 40 to 85 with oral cavity squamous cell carcinoma.

The genes are TRBV6-1 and TRBJ2-3, with D perhaps TRBD2 (6 bases). Trimming stripped 11 bases from V and 8 bases from J, with 20 bases between. The length of the CDR3 is 13 residues. From germline, CDR1 is MNHNS and CDR2 SASEGT. CDR3 residues: CAGGRLDVGTQYF. The CDR3, as DNA: TGTGCCGGGGGACGACTAGACGTCGGTACGCAGTATTTT.

This clone was counted a few times. The chain employs TRBV7-3 and TRBJ2-6, with D possibly matching TRBD2 (5 bases). CDR1 SGHTA and CDR2 FQGTGA come from the germline V gene. The CDR3 extends over 18 amino acids. Trimming cost V 1 base and J 0 bases, with 13 bases left between them. The CDR3 DNA sequence: TGTGCCAGCAGCTTAATAGGGAGAGGGAGCTCTGGGGCCAACGTCCTGACTTTC. Its translation: CASSLIGRGSSGANVLTF.